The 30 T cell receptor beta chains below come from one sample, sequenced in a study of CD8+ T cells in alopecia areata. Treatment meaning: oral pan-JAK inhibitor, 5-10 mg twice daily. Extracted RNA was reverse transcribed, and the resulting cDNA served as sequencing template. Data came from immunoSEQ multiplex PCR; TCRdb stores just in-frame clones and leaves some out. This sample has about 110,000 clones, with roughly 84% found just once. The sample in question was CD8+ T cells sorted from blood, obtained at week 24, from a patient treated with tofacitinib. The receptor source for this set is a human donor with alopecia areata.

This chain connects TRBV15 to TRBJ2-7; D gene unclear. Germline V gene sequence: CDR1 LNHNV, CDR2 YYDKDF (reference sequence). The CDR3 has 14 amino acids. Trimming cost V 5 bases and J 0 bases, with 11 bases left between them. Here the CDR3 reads CATSSSVGSYEQYF. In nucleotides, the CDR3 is TGTGCCACCAGCTCTTCCGTGGGCTCCTACGAGCAGTACTTC.

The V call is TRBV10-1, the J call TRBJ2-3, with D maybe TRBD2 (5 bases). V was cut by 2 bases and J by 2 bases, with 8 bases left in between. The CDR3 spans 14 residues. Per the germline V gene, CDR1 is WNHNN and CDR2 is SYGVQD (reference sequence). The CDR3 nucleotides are TGCGCCAGCAGTGAGGGAGGATACACAGATACGCAGTATTTT. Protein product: CASSEGGYTDTQYF.

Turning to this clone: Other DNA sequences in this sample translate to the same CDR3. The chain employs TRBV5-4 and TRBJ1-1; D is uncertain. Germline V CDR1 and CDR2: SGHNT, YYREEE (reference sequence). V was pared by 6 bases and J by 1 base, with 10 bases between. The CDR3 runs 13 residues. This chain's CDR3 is CASTPGGNTEAFF. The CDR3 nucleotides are TGTGCCAGCACCCCCGGAGGGAACACTGAAGCTTTCTTT.

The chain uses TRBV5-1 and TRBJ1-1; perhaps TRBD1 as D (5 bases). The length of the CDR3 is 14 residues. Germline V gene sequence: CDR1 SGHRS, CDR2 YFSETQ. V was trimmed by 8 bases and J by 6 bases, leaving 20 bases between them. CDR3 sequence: CASVKWPGLAEAFF. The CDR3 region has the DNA TGCGCCAGTGTAAAGTGGCCAGGGTTGGCTGAAGCTTTCTTT.

CDR3 DNA sequence: TGTGCCAGCAGACCGCTAGGACAGGGCTTTGGCTACACCTTC. Its translation: CASRPLGQGFGYTF. V gene TRBV27 combines with J gene TRBJ1-2, with TRBD1 matching over 8 bases. The CDR3 is 14 amino acids. In germline, CDR1 is MNHEY, CDR2 SMNVEV (reference sequence). J gave up 7 bases and V 6 bases, and 10 bases lay outside the gene matches.

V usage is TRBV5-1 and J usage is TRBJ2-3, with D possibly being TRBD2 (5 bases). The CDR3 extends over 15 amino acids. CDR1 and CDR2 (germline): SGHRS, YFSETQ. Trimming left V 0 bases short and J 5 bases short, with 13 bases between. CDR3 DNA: TGCGCCAGCAGCTTGGAGACTCTCGAGGGAGATACGCAGTATTTT. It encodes CASSLETLEGDTQYF.

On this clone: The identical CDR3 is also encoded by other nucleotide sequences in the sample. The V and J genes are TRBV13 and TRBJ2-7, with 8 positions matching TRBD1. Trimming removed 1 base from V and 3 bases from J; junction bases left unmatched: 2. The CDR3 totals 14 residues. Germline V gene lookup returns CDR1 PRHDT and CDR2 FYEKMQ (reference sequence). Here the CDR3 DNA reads TGTGCCAGCAGCTTAGCTGGACAGGGCTACGAGCAGTACTTC. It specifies CASSLAGQGYEQYF.

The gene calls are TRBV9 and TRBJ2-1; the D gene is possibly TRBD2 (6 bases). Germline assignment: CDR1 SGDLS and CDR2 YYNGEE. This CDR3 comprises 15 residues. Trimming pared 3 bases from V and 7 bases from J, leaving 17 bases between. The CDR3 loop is CASSAHPGLRNEQFF. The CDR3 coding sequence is TGTGCCAGCAGCGCCCACCCCGGACTAAGGAATGAGCAGTTCTTC.

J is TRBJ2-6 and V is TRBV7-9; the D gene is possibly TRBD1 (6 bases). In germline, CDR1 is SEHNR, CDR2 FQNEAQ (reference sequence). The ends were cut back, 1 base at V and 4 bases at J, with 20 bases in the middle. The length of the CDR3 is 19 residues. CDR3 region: CASSLGSSRGQGGANVLTF. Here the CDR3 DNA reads TGTGCCAGCAGCTTAGGTAGTTCCAGGGGCCAAGGGGGGGCCAACGTCCTGACTTTC.

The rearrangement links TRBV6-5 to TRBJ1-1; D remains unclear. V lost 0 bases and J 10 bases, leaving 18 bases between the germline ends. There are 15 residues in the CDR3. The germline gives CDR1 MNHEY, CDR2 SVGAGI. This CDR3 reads CASSYSKVERWRAFF. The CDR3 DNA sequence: TGTGCCAGCAGTTACTCTAAGGTCGAAAGGTGGAGAGCTTTCTTT.

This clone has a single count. The CDR3 is CASSKQGFTDTQYF. DNA for the CDR3: TGTGCCAGCAGTAAACAGGGGTTCACAGATACGCAGTATTTT. This chain uses TRBV6-5 with TRBJ2-3; 7 bases line up with TRBD1. The CDR3 spans 14 residues. Losses at the gene ends were 5 bases for V and 2 bases for J; bases not matched to a gene: 4. The germline V gene encodes CDR1 MNHEY and CDR2 SVGAGI.

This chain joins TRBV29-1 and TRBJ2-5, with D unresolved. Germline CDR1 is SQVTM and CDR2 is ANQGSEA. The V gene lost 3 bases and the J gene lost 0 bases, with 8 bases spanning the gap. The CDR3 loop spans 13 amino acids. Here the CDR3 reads CSVDRQNQETQYF. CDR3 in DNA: TGCAGCGTTGACCGTCAGAACCAAGAGACCCAGTACTTC.

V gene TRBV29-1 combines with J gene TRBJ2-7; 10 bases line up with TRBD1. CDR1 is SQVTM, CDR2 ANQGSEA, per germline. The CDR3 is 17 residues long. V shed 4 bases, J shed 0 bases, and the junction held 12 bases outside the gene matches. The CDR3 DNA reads TGCAGCGTTGTGGCACGGGACAGGGGACGCCCCTCCTACGAGCAGTACTTC. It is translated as CSVVARDRGRPSYEQYF.

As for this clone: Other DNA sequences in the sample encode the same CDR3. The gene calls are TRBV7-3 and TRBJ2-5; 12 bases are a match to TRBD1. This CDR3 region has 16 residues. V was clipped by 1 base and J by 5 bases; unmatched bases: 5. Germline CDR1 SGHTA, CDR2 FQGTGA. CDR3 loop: CASSLRDRGRGETQYF. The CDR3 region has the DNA TGTGCCAGCAGCTTAAGGGACAGGGGGCGGGGGGAGACCCAGTACTTC.

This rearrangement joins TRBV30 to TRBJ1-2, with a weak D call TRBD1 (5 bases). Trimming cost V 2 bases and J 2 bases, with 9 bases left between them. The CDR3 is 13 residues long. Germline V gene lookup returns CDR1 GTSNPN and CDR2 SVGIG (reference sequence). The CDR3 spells CAWSHGGNYGYTF. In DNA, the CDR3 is TGTGCCTGGAGTCATGGGGGAAACTATGGCTACACCTTC.

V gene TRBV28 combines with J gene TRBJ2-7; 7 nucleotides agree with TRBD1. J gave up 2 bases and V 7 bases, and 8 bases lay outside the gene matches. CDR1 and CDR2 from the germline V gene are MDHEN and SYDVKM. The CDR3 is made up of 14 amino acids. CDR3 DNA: TGTGCCAGCACCCCGGGGCAGGGGGCCTACGAGCAGTACTTC. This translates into CASTPGQGAYEQYF.

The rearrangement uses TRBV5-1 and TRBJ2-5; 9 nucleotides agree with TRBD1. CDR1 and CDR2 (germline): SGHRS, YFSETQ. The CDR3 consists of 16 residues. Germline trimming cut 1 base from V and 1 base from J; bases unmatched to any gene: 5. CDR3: CASSLPTGGVQETQYF. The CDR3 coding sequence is TGCGCCAGCAGCTTGCCGACAGGGGGGGTCCAAGAGACCCAGTACTTC.

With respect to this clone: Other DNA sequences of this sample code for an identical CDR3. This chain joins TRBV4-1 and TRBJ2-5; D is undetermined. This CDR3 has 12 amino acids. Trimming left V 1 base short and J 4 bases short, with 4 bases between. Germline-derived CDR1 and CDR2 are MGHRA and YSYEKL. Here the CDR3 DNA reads TGCGCCAGCAGCCAAGGCGGAGAGACCCAGTACTTC. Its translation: CASSQGGETQYF.

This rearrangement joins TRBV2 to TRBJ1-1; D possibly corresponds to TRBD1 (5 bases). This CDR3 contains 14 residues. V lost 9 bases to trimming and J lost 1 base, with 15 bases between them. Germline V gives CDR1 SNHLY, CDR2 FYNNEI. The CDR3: CASTNGGPNTEAFF. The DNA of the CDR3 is TGTGCCAGTACTAACGGGGGTCCGAACACTGAAGCTTTCTTT.

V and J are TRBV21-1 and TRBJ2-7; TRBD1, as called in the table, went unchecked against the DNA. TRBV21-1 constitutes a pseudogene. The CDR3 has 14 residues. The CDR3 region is CASRGDRARGEQYF. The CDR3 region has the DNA TGTGCCAGCAGAGGGGACAGAGCTAGAGGCGAGCAGTACTTC.

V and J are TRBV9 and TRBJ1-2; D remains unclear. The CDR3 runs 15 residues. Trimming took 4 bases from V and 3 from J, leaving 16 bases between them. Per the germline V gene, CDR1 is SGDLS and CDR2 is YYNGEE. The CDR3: CASSPRVVDYYGYTF. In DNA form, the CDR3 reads TGTGCCAGCAGCCCGAGGGTCGTGGATTACTATGGCTACACCTTC.

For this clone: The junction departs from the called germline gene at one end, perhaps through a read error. CDR3 DNA sequence: TGTGCCAGACCCCGCGGGGGACAGGGTGAAGGGAAACGCCTTTTT. Residues: CARPRGGQGEGKRLF. The chain joins TRBV25-1 to TRBJ1-4; 9 bases agree with TRBD1. CDR3 length equals 15 residues. In germline, CDR1 is MGHDK, CDR2 SYGVNS. The full variable domain, with the rest looked up from reference TRBV25-1 and TRBJ1-4, is EADIYQTPRYLVIGTGKKITLECSQTMGHDKMYWYQQDPGMELHLIHYSYGVNSTEKGDLSSESTVSRIRTEHFPLTLESARPSHTSQYLCARPRGGQGEGKRLFGSGTQLSVL.

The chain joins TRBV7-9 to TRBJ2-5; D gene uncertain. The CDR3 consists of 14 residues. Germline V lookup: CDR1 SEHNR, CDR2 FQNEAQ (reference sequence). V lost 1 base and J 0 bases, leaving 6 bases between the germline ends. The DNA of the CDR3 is TGTGCCAGCAGCTTAGATGGGTACCAAGAGACCCAGTACTTC. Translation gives CASSLDGYQETQYF.

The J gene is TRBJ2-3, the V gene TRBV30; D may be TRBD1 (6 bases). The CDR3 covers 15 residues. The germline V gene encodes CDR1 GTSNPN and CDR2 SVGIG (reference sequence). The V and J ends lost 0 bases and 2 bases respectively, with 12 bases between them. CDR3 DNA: TGTGCCTGGAGTGTAGGTACAGGGATCACAGATACGCAGTATTTT. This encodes CAWSVGTGITDTQYF.

The CDR3 loop reads CASSEERYSYEQYF. In nucleotides, the CDR3 is TGTGCCAGCAGTGAAGAAAGATACTCCTACGAGCAGTACTTC. The chain carries TRBV2 and TRBJ2-7; D remains ambiguous. The CDR3 consists of 14 residues. Germline lookup yields CDR1 SNHLY and CDR2 FYNNEI. Trimming took 1 base from V and 0 from J, leaving 7 bases between them. The whole variable domain, remainder taken from reference TRBV2 and TRBJ2-7, is EPEVTQTPSHQVTQMGQEVILRCVPISNHLYFYWYRQILGQKVEFLVSFYNNEISEKSEIFDDQFSVERPDGSNFTLKIRSTKLEDSAMYFCASSEERYSYEQYFGPGTRLTVT.

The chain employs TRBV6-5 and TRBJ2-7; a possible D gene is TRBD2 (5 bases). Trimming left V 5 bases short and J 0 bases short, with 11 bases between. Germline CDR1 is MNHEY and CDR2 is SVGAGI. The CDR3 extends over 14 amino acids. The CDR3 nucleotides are TGTGCCAGCAGTCAAATGGGGAGCTCCTACGAGCAGTACTTC. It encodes CASSQMGSSYEQYF.

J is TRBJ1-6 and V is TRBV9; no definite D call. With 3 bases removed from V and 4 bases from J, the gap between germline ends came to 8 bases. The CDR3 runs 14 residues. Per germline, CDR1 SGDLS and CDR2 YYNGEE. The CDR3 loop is CASSATDYNSPLHF. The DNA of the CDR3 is TGTGCCAGCAGCGCCACAGATTATAATTCACCCCTCCACTTT.

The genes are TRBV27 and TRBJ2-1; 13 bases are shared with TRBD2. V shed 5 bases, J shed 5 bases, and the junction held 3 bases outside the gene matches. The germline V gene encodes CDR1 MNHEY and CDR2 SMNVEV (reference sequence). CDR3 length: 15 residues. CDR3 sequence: CASSPTSGGNNEQFF. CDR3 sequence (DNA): TGTGCCAGCAGTCCGACTAGCGGGGGGAACAATGAGCAGTTCTTC.

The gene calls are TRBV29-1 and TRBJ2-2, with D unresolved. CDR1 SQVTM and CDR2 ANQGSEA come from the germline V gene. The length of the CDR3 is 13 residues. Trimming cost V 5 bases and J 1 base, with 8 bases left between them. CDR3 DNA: TGCAGCGTTAAAACCGGGAACACCGGGGAGCTGTTTTTT. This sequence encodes CSVKTGNTGELFF.

CDR3 sequence (DNA): TGTGCCAGCAGCCCGACAGGCCTCTCCTACGAGCAGTACTTC. This encodes CASSPTGLSYEQYF. The J gene is TRBJ2-7, the V gene TRBV4-2, with D possibly matching TRBD1 (6 bases). This CDR3 is built from 14 residues. The V and J ends lost 4 bases and 0 bases respectively, with 10 bases between them. The germline gives CDR1 LGHNA, CDR2 YNFKEQ.